The 15 T cell receptor beta chains below were found in one sample sequenced in a study of shared clonotypes between healthy human individuals. Assay used: immunoSEQ multiplex PCR; TCRdb lists only in-frame clones, some missing. This sample carries approximately 2,000,000 clones, around 93% of them seen once, and the ten largest clones take 0.3% to 0.45%. Sequencing used naive CD4+ T cells from PBMCs. Subset defined: CD45RA+ positively selected. These receptor sequences come from a man aged 18 to 30 in good health. Some clones in this sample may be carry-over from other donors' samples.

The V gene is TRBV2, the J gene TRBJ2-6, with D unclear. CDR1 is SNHLY and CDR2 is FYNNEI in the germline V gene. This CDR3 is built from 14 residues. Trimming shortened V by 3 bases and J by 4 bases, and 7 bases separated the two germline ends. The CDR3 here is CASSDRVGANVLTF. The DNA of the CDR3 is TGTGCCAGCAGTGATAGGGTCGGGGCCAACGTCCTGACTTTC.

The chain links TRBV27 to TRBJ2-1; D remains ambiguous. Trimming cost V 4 bases and J 6 bases, with 16 bases left between them. The V gene's germline CDR1 is MNHEY and CDR2 SMNVEV (reference sequence). The CDR3 is 15 residues long. The CDR3, as DNA: TGTGCCAGCAGTTCCGTCCGGAGTCGAGGCAATGAGCAGTTCTTC. It codes for CASSSVRSRGNEQFF.

V gene TRBV2 combines with J gene TRBJ2-7; possible D gene TRBD1, 5 bases. The CDR3 has 13 amino acids. The germline CDR1 and CDR2 sequences are SNHLY and FYNNEI. The V end lost 9 bases, the J end lost 2 bases, and 14 bases lay between the germline ends. Here the CDR3 DNA reads TGTGCCAGTCACAGGATCCTTACCTACGAGCAGTACTTC. Its translation is CASHRILTYEQYF.

The chain uses TRBV19 and TRBJ1-2, with D unclear. CDR1 is LNHDA and CDR2 is SQIVND in the germline V gene (reference sequence). This CDR3 spans 13 amino acids. V was clipped by 2 bases and J by 4 bases, with 8 bases between them. The CDR3 loop reads CASSIMAPYGYTF. DNA for the CDR3: TGTGCCAGTAGTATAATGGCTCCCTATGGCTACACCTTC.

J is TRBJ2-7 and V is TRBV28, with D possibly matching TRBD2 (6 bases). Trimming shortened V by 5 bases and J by 2 bases, and 16 bases separated the two germline ends. CDR3 length equals 15 residues. The V gene's germline CDR1 is MDHEN and CDR2 SYDVKM. CDR3 in DNA: TGTGCCAGCAGTACCCCCCGGGGCGGGACCTACGAGCAGTACTTC. It is translated as CASSTPRGGTYEQYF.

This clone showed up just once. As DNA, the CDR3 is TGTGCCAGCAGCTTACAGGGGGCTGGCACTGAAGCTTTCTTT. Protein sequence: CASSLQGAGTEAFF. The V gene is TRBV7-9, the J gene TRBJ1-1; 8 bases line up with TRBD1. The trim removed 2 bases at V and 4 bases at J, leaving 3 bases unmatched. The CDR3 has 14 amino acids. Germline V gene data show CDR1 as SEHNR and CDR2 as FQNEAQ (reference sequence).

The chain joins TRBV20-1 to TRBJ1-1; D is ambiguous. The CDR3 has 10 amino acids. V was clipped by 3 bases and J by 7 bases, with 6 bases between them. Germline values: CDR1 DFQATT, CDR2 SNEGSKA (reference sequence). The CDR3 DNA reads as TGCAGTGCTAGTCGCAATGAAGCTTTCTTT. This gives the protein CSASRNEAFF.

The V gene is TRBV27, the J gene TRBJ2-7; 8 nucleotides line up with TRBD2. The CDR3 length is 15 residues. Germline-derived CDR1 and CDR2 are MNHEY and SMNVEV (reference sequence). The V gene end was trimmed by 2 bases and the J gene end by 7 bases; junction bases not matched to a gene: 10. The CDR3 DNA sequence: TGTGCCAGCAGTTTACTTGCTAGCGGGTCTATGGAGCAGTACTTC. Translating it yields CASSLLASGSMEQYF.

The chain couples TRBV27 to TRBJ2-7; 7 bases fit TRBD1. V gave up 3 bases and J gave up 3 bases; unmatched junction bases: 14. The CDR3 length is 17 residues. Germline CDR1 MNHEY, CDR2 SMNVEV (reference sequence). Here the CDR3 reads CASSFRQGPGLNYEQYF. The CDR3 coding sequence is TGTGCCAGCAGTTTTCGACAGGGTCCCGGACTTAACTACGAGCAGTACTTC.

The chain uses TRBV5-5 and TRBJ2-7; maybe TRBD2 (5 bases). Between the trimmed V and J ends, which lost 0 bases and 4 bases, there was a span of 8 bases. This CDR3 contains 13 residues. CDR1 is SGHKS and CDR2 is YYEKEE in the germline V gene (reference sequence). CDR3 loop: CASSLEGLYEQYF. The CDR3 region has the DNA TGTGCCAGCAGCTTGGAAGGACTGTACGAGCAGTACTTC.

The chain carries TRBV7-9 and TRBJ1-2, with D unclear. V was trimmed by 2 bases and J by 8 bases, leaving 18 bases between them. The germline CDR1 and CDR2 sequences are SEHNR and FQNEAQ (reference sequence). This CDR3 has 15 residues. CDR3 bases: TGTGCCAGCAGCTTAAATTTGGGCACTTCGAGGGGCTACACCTTC. This encodes CASSLNLGTSRGYTF.

The chain links TRBV28 to TRBJ2-1; 9 positions agree with TRBD1. The V gene end was trimmed by 5 bases and the J gene end by 1 base; junction bases not matched to a gene: 3. The CDR3 is 15 residues long. Per germline, CDR1 MDHEN and CDR2 SYDVKM. The CDR3 loop is CASSLDRGSYNEQFF. The CDR3 DNA reads TGTGCCAGCAGTCTCGACAGGGGGTCCTACAATGAGCAGTTCTTC. Complete variable domain (other parts from reference TRBV28 and TRBJ2-1): DVKVTQSSRYLVKRTGEKVFLECVQDMDHENMFWYRQDPGLGLRLIYFSYDVKMKEKGDIPEGYSVSREKKERFSLILESASTNQTSMYLCASSLDRGSYNEQFFGPGTRLTVL.

The chain carries TRBV2 and TRBJ1-1, with 7 bases matching TRBD1. The CDR3 loop spans 13 amino acids. V trimming: 8 bases; J trimming: 6 bases; junction bases outside the gene matches: 9. In germline, CDR1 is SNHLY, CDR2 FYNNEI. The chain's CDR3 is CASQDDRVSEAFF. The CDR3 DNA follows: TGTGCCAGCCAAGACGACAGGGTTTCTGAAGCTTTCTTT.

The chain carries TRBV6-4 and TRBJ2-7; tentatively, D is TRBD1 (6 bases). The germline V gene has CDR1 MRHNA and CDR2 SNTAGT. This CDR3 comprises 16 residues. V was shortened by 0 bases and J by 2 bases, with 14 bases between the two germline ends. CDR3 nucleotides: TGTGCCAGCAGTGACTCGACAAGGGGGTTCACCTACGAGCAGTACTTC. Translating it yields CASSDSTRGFTYEQYF.

The gene calls are TRBV5-4 and TRBJ1-2; a possible D gene is TRBD1 (6 bases). The CDR3 is 13 amino acids. CDR1 and CDR2 (germline): SGHNT, YYREEE (reference sequence). CDR3 nucleotide sequence: TGTGCGATCGGGGCACAGGGAAACTATGGCTACACCTTC. Protein: CAIGAQGNYGYTF.